Listed here are 8 T cell receptor beta chains from one sample, sequenced in a study of neurological immune-mediated disorders. TCRdb reanalysed the 5' RACE reads using MiXCR and keeps one entry per CDR3 protein. The table lists 50,000 or so distinct CDR3 sequences, 3% to 4% of them singletons. The material sequenced was PBMCs. These receptor sequences come from a woman aged 55-69 years with multiple sclerosis.

This clonotype was observed a few times. V usage is TRBV19 and J usage is TRBJ2-3; 9 bases are shared with TRBD1. The ends lost 7 bases at V and 4 bases at J; junction bases unmatched: 6. The CDR3 length is 14 residues. Germline V gene data show CDR1 as LNHDA and CDR2 as SQIVND (reference sequence). The CDR3 here is CASTIGQGPDTQYF. In nucleotides, the CDR3 is TGTGCCAGTACCATTGGACAGGGGCCAGATACGCAGTATTTT.

The chain couples TRBV20-1 to TRBJ2-3; 13 bases map to TRBD2. With V trimmed by 5 bases and J by 11 bases, 4 bases remained unmatched. The CDR3 length is 12 residues. Per germline, CDR1 DFQATT and CDR2 SNEGSKA (reference sequence). In DNA form, the CDR3 reads TGCAGTGCTGGGACTAGCGGGAATGAGCAGTATTTT. This codes for CSAGTSGNEQYF.

Ten or more counts support this clonotype. The chain links TRBV4-1 to TRBJ2-5; 12 bases are shared with TRBD2. The CDR3 spans 16 residues. Germline V lookup: CDR1 MGHRA, CDR2 YSYEKL. The trim removed 2 bases at V and 5 bases at J, leaving 6 bases unmatched. For the CDR3, the DNA is TGCGCCAGCAGCCAACTGACTAGCGGGAGCGGTGAGACCCAGTACTTC. As protein: CASSQLTSGSGETQYF.

This clonotype was seen ten or more times. The chain is built from TRBV27 and TRBJ1-5; TRBD1 might be the D (5 bases). This CDR3 region has 14 residues. Germline assignment: CDR1 MNHEY and CDR2 SMNVEV (reference sequence). V shed 6 bases and J shed 4 bases, with 13 bases lying between them. The CDR3, as DNA: TGTGCCAGCAGGAGCAGGGTTGAGAATCAGCCCCAGCATTTT. Protein sequence: CASRSRVENQPQHF.

There are many counts of this clonotype. The chain couples TRBV2 to TRBJ2-1; 14 bases align to TRBD2. The junction had 5 bases not matched to a gene; V was cut back by 6 bases and J by 10 bases. Germline CDR1 is SNHLY and CDR2 is FYNNEI. CDR3 size: 14 residues. The CDR3 DNA follows: TGTGCCAGCAGGGGACTAGCGGGAGTGGGGGAGCAGTTCTTC. Translated, it gives CASRGLAGVGEQFF.

This clonotype was picked up many times. V is TRBV20-1 and J is TRBJ2-1, with TRBD2 identical over 9 bases. The V gene's germline CDR1 is DFQATT and CDR2 SNEGSKA (reference sequence). CDR3 size: 15 residues. The junction had 6 bases not matched to a gene; V was cut back by 0 bases and J by 6 bases. The CDR3 coding sequence is TGCAGTGCTAGAGATAGCGGGAGAATCTCCAATGAGCAGTTCTTC. This translates into CSARDSGRISNEQFF.

This chain uses TRBV28 with TRBJ2-7; D ambiguous. The CDR3 is made up of 11 amino acids. Germline lookup yields CDR1 MDHEN and CDR2 SYDVKM. Trimming shortened V by 10 bases and J by 7 bases, and 14 bases separated the two germline ends. Written as DNA, the CDR3 is TGTGCCACTTCGGACCAGAAAGAGCAGTACTTC. Its protein product is CATSDQKEQYF.

This clonotype was seen many times. The chain uses TRBV7-2 and TRBJ1-5, with D possibly TRBD1 on 6 matching bases. Trimming stripped 5 bases from V and 6 bases from J, with 14 bases between. Germline lookup yields CDR1 SGHTA and CDR2 FQGNSA. The CDR3 totals 14 residues. The CDR3 sequence: CASSPAGGPQPQHF. The CDR3 coding sequence is TGTGCCAGCAGCCCGGCCGGGGGCCCTCAGCCCCAGCATTTT.